Listed below are T cell receptor beta chains from one sample, sequenced in a study of OX40 agonist ivuxolimab in advanced cancers. Assay: immunoSEQ multiplex PCR; the TCRdb copy retains only in-frame clones and omits some. The sample shows tens of thousands of clones, around 89% of them seen only once. The sample was CD4+ or CD8+ T cells sorted from blood, taken in a trial of the OX40 agonist ivuxolimab. These receptors were obtained from an adult with an advanced solid tumor such as melanoma, head and neck, liver or kidney cancer. Each CDR3 is given with its conserved first and last residue. A D gene is named only where the DNA matches it firmly. Clone size is given for some rows only: seen once, a few or many times, or a class if the clone is expanded.

J | D | V | size | DNA | CDR3
TRBJ2-1 | TRBD2 | TRBV27 | NA | TGTGCCATCGCACTAGCGGGGGGCAATGAGCAGTTCTTC | CAIALAGGNEQFF
TRBJ1-2 | NA | TRBV28 | NA | TGTGCCAGCAGTTTATCCCGGGAGAGGGTCGCCTACACCTTC | CASSLSRERVAYTF
TRBJ1-2 | NA | TRBV6-5 | few | TGTGCCAGCAGTTCCCACCCCAACTATGGCTACACCTTC | CASSSHPNYGYTF
TRBJ2-2 | TRBD2 | TRBV9 | NA | TGTGCCAGCAGCGTAGGGGCGGGAGGGCCGACCGGGGAGCTGTTTTTT | CASSVGAGGPTGELFF
TRBJ1-2 | NA | TRBV11-2 | NA | TGTGCCAGCAGCTTAGATGGGGGCGGTTATGGCTACACCTTC | CASSLDGGGYGYTF
TRBJ2-7 | NA | TRBV12-5 | NA | TGTGCTAGTGGTTTGGGGACGACAGGACCCCAGTACTTC | CASGLGTTGPQYF
TRBJ1-6 | NA | TRBV27 | NA | TGTGCCAGCAGTTTCCAGGGCGTCTATAATTCACCCCTCCACTTT | CASSFQGVYNSPLHF
TRBJ1-1 | NA | TRBV9 | NA | TGTGCCAGCAGCGACCGTGACAGACCCCCCTTCGAAGCTTTCTTT | CASSDRDRPPFEAFF
TRBJ2-1 | TRBD2 | TRBV5-1 | NA | TGCGCCAGCAGCTTGGAAGCGGGAAGCTCCTACAATGAGCAGTTCTTC | CASSLEAGSSYNEQFF
TRBJ2-3 | TRBD1 | TRBV7-9 | NA | TGTGCCAGCAGCTTAGTAAGGGACAGAGTGAGGAGGCAGTATTTT | CASSLVRDRVRRQYF
TRBJ1-1 | NA | TRBV6-5 | NA | TGTGCCAGCAGCCAATTGGGTGGCACTGAAGCTTTCTTT | CASSQLGGTEAFF
TRBJ2-5 | TRBD1 | TRBV7-8 | NA | TGTGCCAGCAGCTTATTACAGGGGCGAGAGACCCAGTACTTC | CASSLLQGRETQYF
TRBJ2-1 | TRBD2 | TRBV7-2 | NA | TGTGCCAGCAGCTTTGGACTAGCGGGAGAATGGAGCGAGCAGTTCTTC | CASSFGLAGEWSEQFF
TRBJ2-7 | NA | TRBV21-1 | NA | TGTGCCAGCAGCAAAAGACAACCGGGACAGCGATCCCAATACGAGCAGTACTTC | CASSKRQPGQRSQYEQYF
TRBJ2-5 | NA | TRBV28 | once | TGTGCCAGCCTGGTGGGGGAGACCCAGTACTTC | CASLVGETQYF
TRBJ2-7 | NA | TRBV28 | NA | TGTGCCAGCGGCAACTACGAGCAGTACTTC | CASGNYEQYF
TRBJ1-1 | NA | TRBV7-9 | NA | TGTGCCAGCAGCTTTGGGGAAGTGACAGTAGGCACTGAAGCTTTCTTT | CASSFGEVTVGTEAFF
TRBJ2-3 | NA | TRBV2 | NA | TGTGCCGGTGGGTTCTCTAGCACAGATACGCAGTATTTT | CAGGFSSTDTQYF
TRBJ2-1 | NA | TRBV7-8 | once | TGTGCCAGCAGCCACCAAGGAGTCGGATCCTACAATGAGCAGTTCTTC | CASSHQGVGSYNEQFF
TRBJ2-1 | NA | TRBV4-1 | NA | TGCGCCAGCAGCCAAACCAGCGGACTGACTTACAATGAGCAGTTCTTC | CASSQTSGLTYNEQFF
TRBJ2-7 | NA | TRBV4-2 | NA | TGTGCCAGCAGCGACGTTAGCTTGTCCTCCTACGAGCAGTACTTC | CASSDVSLSSYEQYF
TRBJ2-1 | NA | TRBV30 | NA | TGTGCCTGGAGTGTTAGTCAGGGCAATGAGCAGTTCTTC | CAWSVSQGNEQFF
TRBJ2-1 | TRBD2 | TRBV15 | once | TGTGCCACCAGCGCCGGGACTAGGACGTTACTGGAGCAGTTCTTC | CATSAGTRTLLEQFF
TRBJ2-3 | NA | TRBV9 | NA | TGTGCCAGCAGCGTAGAAAAGTTCCTTTCAAATACAGATACGCAGTATTTT | CASSVEKFLSNTDTQYF
TRBJ2-5 | TRBD2 | TRBV7-9 | NA | TGTGCCAGCAGCATCACTAGCGGGAGGTCAAGAGAGACCCAGTACTTC | CASSITSGRSRETQYF
TRBJ2-1 | NA | TRBV6-6 | NA | TGTGCCAGCAGTCTAGCCTCCACCAATGAGCAGTTCTTC | CASSLASTNEQFF
TRBJ1-1 | NA | TRBV6-5 | NA | TGTGCCAGCAGTTACATCGCAGGGCCTGAAGCTTTCTTT | CASSYIAGPEAFF
TRBJ2-1 | NA | TRBV13 | NA | TGTGCCAGCAGCTCTTACAGAGACAACAATGAGCAGTTCTTC | CASSSYRDNNEQFF
TRBJ1-1 | NA | TRBV28 | NA | TGTGCCAGCAGTTATGGGGGGGGTTCAACTGAAGCTTTCTTT | CASSYGGGSTEAFF
TRBJ2-7 | TRBD1 | TRBV6-6 | NA | TGTGCCATAGGGGACAGGGTCGGCGAGCAGTACTTC | CAIGDRVGEQYF
TRBJ2-5 | TRBD2 | TRBV15 | NA | TGTGCCACCAGCAGAGATCGGTTTAGTGGCGGGAGCATGCAGACCCAGTACTTC | CATSRDRFSGGSMQTQYF
TRBJ2-3 | TRBD1 | TRBV11-3 | NA | TGTGCCAGCAGCCCCTATTCGACAGGGGGTAGCACAGATACGCAGTATTTT | CASSPYSTGGSTDTQYF
TRBJ1-1 | TRBD1 | TRBV19 | NA | TGTGCCAGTAGTCGTCAGGGGGCGGGCACTGAAGCTTTCTTT | CASSRQGAGTEAFF
TRBJ1-2 | NA | TRBV5-4 | NA | TGTGCCAGCAGCTTTGGGCCCGGGAACTATGGCTACACCTTC | CASSFGPGNYGYTF
TRBJ2-7 | TRBD2 | TRBV28 | NA | TGTGCCAGCAGTCCTGGACTAGCGGGGTACTACGAGCAGTACTTC | CASSPGLAGYYEQYF
TRBJ2-7 | TRBD1 | TRBV10-3 | NA | TGTGCCATCAGTGGGACGGACAGGGAATGGTACTTGCAGTACTTC | CAISGTDREWYLQYF
TRBJ1-1 | NA | TRBV11-1 | NA | TGTGCCAGCAGTCCCTGGGGGTACACTGAAGCTTTCTTT | CASSPWGYTEAFF
TRBJ2-1 | NA | TRBV2 | NA | TGTGCCAGCAGGGGGGATGAGCAGTTCTTC | CASRGDEQFF
TRBJ2-7 | TRBD2 | TRBV7-4 | NA | TGTGCCAGCCTTAGCGGGAGCTCCTACGAGCAGTACTTC | CASLSGSSYEQYF
TRBJ2-1 | NA | TRBV21-1 | NA | TGTGCCAGCCAAGCGGACCGATTCTACAATGAGCAGTTCTTC | CASQADRFYNEQFF
TRBJ2-5 | TRBD1 | TRBV5-8 | few | TGTGCCAGCCCACGCGGCACAGGGGCGCAGGGGGAGACCCAGTACTTC | CASPRGTGAQGETQYF
TRBJ1-6 | NA | TRBV27 | NA | TGTGCCAGCAGTGCCCTGTCCCGCACCTACGAGGGTATGAATTCACCCCTCCACTTT | CASSALSRTYEGMNSPLHF
TRBJ2-1 | TRBD2 | TRBV7-2 | NA | TGTGCCAGCAGCGGGACTAGCGGGAGCCCCCACTCCTACAATGAGCAGTTCTTC | CASSGTSGSPHSYNEQFF
TRBJ1-2 | NA | TRBV30 | NA | TGTGCCTGGAGACCAGGGAACTATGGCTACACCTTC | CAWRPGNYGYTF
TRBJ1-1 | NA | TRBV7-9 | NA | TGTGCCAGCACTATAGGGGGTACTGAAGCTTTCTTT | CASTIGGTEAFF